A selection of T cell receptor beta chains follows, all from one sample in a study of blood T cells in healthy people across ages. Each CDR3 protein gets one entry after TCRdb re-called the 5' RACE reads with MiXCR. The repertoire consists of some 1.1 million distinct CDR3 sequences, with 30% to 40% occurring once and the leading ten covering about an eighth. The sequenced material came from blood. Every receptor here comes from a man aged 18-30 years in good health. Both conserved end residues are part of each CDR3. Fields, in order: clone size, D gene, V gene, J gene, CDR3 DNA, CDR3 protein. The D gene is left open where the match is weak. Clone size appears in some rows only: once, few, many, or a class for an expanded clone.

size: NA; D: NA; V: TRBV6-2/TRBV6-3; J: TRBJ2-1; DNA: TGTGCCAGCAGTCCCGACCAGGGCCTCCCCTACAATGAGCAGTTCTTC; CDR3: CASSPDQGLPYNEQFF
size: NA; D: TRBD1; V: TRBV6-5; J: TRBJ2-7; DNA: TGTGCCAGCAGTTACTCAGGGGACAGCTACTCCTACGAGCAGTACTTC; CDR3: CASSYSGDSYSYEQYF
size: NA; D: TRBD1; V: TRBV4-2; J: TRBJ1-2; DNA: TGTGCCAGCAGCCAAGATGGGTCAGGGGGCGCGTCCTATGGCTACACCTTC; CDR3: CASSQDGSGGASYGYTF
size: few; D: NA; V: TRBV25-1; J: TRBJ2-3; DNA: TGTGCCAGCTCCCGGATAGCACCCTACACAGATACGCAGTATTTT; CDR3: CASSRIAPYTDTQYF
size: NA; D: TRBD1; V: TRBV4-3; J: TRBJ2-3; DNA: TGCGCCAGCAGCCAAGATGATTTCAGGGGGATCGGAACAGATACGCAGTATTTT; CDR3: CASSQDDFRGIGTDTQYF
size: NA; D: NA; V: TRBV27; J: TRBJ2-7; DNA: TGTGCCAGCAGTCCAAGGGACACCGGCTCCTACGAGCAGTACTTC; CDR3: CASSPRDTGSYEQYF
size: many; D: NA; V: TRBV29-1; J: TRBJ1-6; DNA: TGCAGCGCCCAGTCCAGAGACAATTCACCCCTCCACTTT; CDR3: CSAQSRDNSPLHF
size: NA; D: NA; V: TRBV7-9; J: TRBJ1-5; DNA: TGTGCCAGCAGCTTACAGGGAAGCGGTCAGCCCCAGCATTTT; CDR3: CASSLQGSGQPQHF
size: NA; D: TRBD1; V: TRBV13; J: TRBJ2-7; DNA: TGTGCCAGCAGCTTAGGAAGCGGGACAGGGTACAATGAGCAGTACTTC; CDR3: CASSLGSGTGYNEQYF
size: few; D: NA; V: TRBV20-1; J: TRBJ1-5; DNA: TGCAGTGCTAGGTCCGCCTTTGATAGCAATCAGCCCCAGCATTTT; CDR3: CSARSAFDSNQPQHF
size: NA; D: TRBD2; V: TRBV4-3; J: TRBJ2-1; DNA: TGCGCCAGCAGCCAAATTACTAGCGGGGGCTGCGACAATGAGCAGTTCTTC; CDR3: CASSQITSGGCDNEQFF
size: NA; D: NA; V: TRBV7-9; J: TRBJ1-1; DNA: TGTGCCAGCCTAGCACAGGGAAGGACTGAAGCTTTCTTT; CDR3: CASLAQGRTEAFF
size: NA; D: NA; V: TRBV3-1; J: TRBJ1-1; DNA: TGTGCCAGCAGCCAAGAGGCTTGGGGAACTGAAGCTTTCTTT; CDR3: CASSQEAWGTEAFF
size: few; D: TRBD1; V: TRBV12-3/TRBV12-4; J: TRBJ1-4; DNA: TGTGCCAGCAGCATTTTGGGACAGAATGAAAAACTGTTTTTT; CDR3: CASSILGQNEKLFF
size: NA; D: TRBD1; V: TRBV9; J: TRBJ1-1; DNA: TGTGCCAGCAGCGCCGACAGGGCGGAAGCTTTCTTT; CDR3: CASSADRAEAFF
size: NA; D: NA; V: TRBV7-6; J: TRBJ2-1; DNA: TGTGCCAGCAGCCTCAATAGCGGTATGTACAATGAGCAGTTCTTC; CDR3: CASSLNSGMYNEQFF
size: NA; D: NA; V: TRBV12-3/TRBV12-4; J: TRBJ1-6; DNA: TGTGCCAGCAGTTTAGATGGTGTGGGACACAGCTCCTATAATTCACCCCTCCACTTT; CDR3: CASSLDGVGHSSYNSPLHF
size: NA; D: TRBD1; V: TRBV27; J: TRBJ2-1; DNA: TGTGCCAGCAATACCGGGACAGGGGCCTACAATGAGCAGTTCTTC; CDR3: CASNTGTGAYNEQFF
size: NA; D: NA; V: TRBV9; J: TRBJ2-3; DNA: TGTGCCAGCAGCGTCTTCGGCTCGTTAGATACGCAGTATTTT; CDR3: CASSVFGSLDTQYF
size: NA; D: NA; V: TRBV18; J: TRBJ2-7; DNA: TGTGCCAGCTCACCGGAACAATCCTACTACGAGCAGTACTTC; CDR3: CASSPEQSYYEQYF
size: many; D: NA; V: TRBV12-3/TRBV12-4; J: TRBJ2-7; DNA: TGTGCCAGCAGTTTAGGGGTATCCTCCTACGAGCAGTACTTC; CDR3: CASSLGVSSYEQYF
size: many; D: TRBD2; V: TRBV4-3; J: TRBJ2-1; DNA: TGCGCCAGCAGCCAGGCCAGCGGGGGCTCCTACAATGAGCAGTTCTTC; CDR3: CASSQASGGSYNEQFF
size: NA; D: NA; V: TRBV20-1; J: TRBJ1-5; DNA: TGCAGTGGTACTCTGGCAGGGAGTAGAGATCAGCCCCAGCATTTT; CDR3: CSGTLAGSRDQPQHF
size: few; D: NA; V: TRBV29-1; J: TRBJ2-1; DNA: TGCAGCAAAGACGGCAATGAGCAGTTCTTC; CDR3: CSKDGNEQFF
size: NA; D: NA; V: TRBV13; J: TRBJ2-1; DNA: TGTGCCAGCAGCCCAACCCCGGGAGAAGACAAGGAGCAGTTCTTC; CDR3: CASSPTPGEDKEQFF
size: once; D: NA; V: TRBV20-1; J: TRBJ1-4; DNA: TGCAGTGCAAACGCAGGGACGGATGAAAAACTGTTTTTT; CDR3: CSANAGTDEKLFF
size: NA; D: TRBD2; V: TRBV4-1; J: TRBJ2-1; DNA: TGCGCCAGCGGCCGACCGGGACTAGGAGCAATGAGCAGTTCTATCCAGACTAGGAGCAATGAGCAGTTCTTC; CDR3: CASGRPGLGAMSSSIQTRSNEQFF
size: NA; D: TRBD2; V: TRBV6-5; J: TRBJ2-3; DNA: TGTGCCAGCAGTTACTCTAGCGGGGGTAGAGATACGCAGTATTTT; CDR3: CASSYSSGGRDTQYF
size: NA; D: NA; V: TRBV6-2/TRBV6-3; J: TRBJ2-5; DNA: TGTGCCAGCACGGACGACAGGCCCAAGGAGACCCAGTACTTC; CDR3: CASTDDRPKETQYF
size: NA; D: NA; V: TRBV6-2/TRBV6-3; J: TRBJ2-3; DNA: TGTGCCAGCAGTTACTCTCTTAGCGTGTCGGGCACAGATACGCAGTATTTT; CDR3: CASSYSLSVSGTDTQYF
size: NA; D: TRBD1; V: TRBV29-1; J: TRBJ1-1; DNA: TGCAGCGTGGGACAGGGGATCTCTGAAGCTTTCTTT; CDR3: CSVGQGISEAFF
size: NA; D: NA; V: TRBV4-1; J: TRBJ2-7; DNA: TGCGCCAGCAGCACAGTGGGGGATAATGAGCAGTACTTC; CDR3: CASSTVGDNEQYF
size: few; D: NA; V: TRBV15; J: TRBJ1-2; DNA: TGTGCCACCAGCAGAGATCAGACCCTGGCCGGTGGCTACACCTTC; CDR3: CATSRDQTLAGGYTF
size: many; D: TRBD1; V: TRBV29-1; J: TRBJ1-2; DNA: TGCAGCGTTGCGATTCCAGGGGGCCTGGGGCGTCGGCTGTCTAATGGCTACACCTTC; CDR3: CSVAIPGGLGRRLSNGYTF
size: NA; D: TRBD2; V: TRBV7-9; J: TRBJ2-1; DNA: TGTGCCAGCAACCCTCTGGCGGGGGTGAACAATGAGCAGTTCTTC; CDR3: CASNPLAGVNNEQFF
size: NA; D: NA; V: TRBV20-1; J: TRBJ2-7; DNA: TGCAGTGCCCCCGGAGGGTTAGGGTACAATGAGCAGTACTTC; CDR3: CSAPGGLGYNEQYF
size: few; D: TRBD1; V: TRBV6-5; J: TRBJ2-1; DNA: TGTGCCAGCAGTTGGGTACAGGGGGCGGACAATGAGCAGTTCTTC; CDR3: CASSWVQGADNEQFF
size: few; D: NA; V: TRBV6-2/TRBV6-3; J: TRBJ2-5; DNA: TGTGCCAGCAGTACGGGTGACCACAATGAGCAGTACTTC; CDR3: CASSTGDHNEQYF
size: NA; D: NA; V: TRBV27; J: TRBJ1-6; DNA: TGTGCCAGCAGTTTCCCAGAGGGTAATTCACCCCTCCACTTT; CDR3: CASSFPEGNSPLHF
size: many; D: NA; V: TRBV25-1; J: TRBJ1-4; DNA: TGTGCCAGCAGTGAGCTACAGGGTTTTGAAAAACTGTTTTTT; CDR3: CASSELQGFEKLFF
size: NA; D: NA; V: TRBV28; J: TRBJ1-5; DNA: TGTGCCAGCAGTTGGGAGGATCAGCCCCAGCATTTT; CDR3: CASSWEDQPQHF
size: NA; D: TRBD2; V: TRBV15; J: TRBJ2-7; DNA: TGTGCCACCAGCATAGCGGGACCTCGTGCCGAGCAGTACTTC; CDR3: CATSIAGPRAEQYF
size: few; D: NA; V: TRBV7-3; J: TRBJ1-2; DNA: TGTGCCAGCAGCGCAAACAGGAATACTAACTATGGCTACACCTTC; CDR3: CASSANRNTNYGYTF